The rows below give T cell receptor beta chains drawn from one sample of a study of STAT3 mutations in large granular lymphocyte leukemia. Libraries were prepared by immunoSEQ multiplex PCR; TCRdb keeps only in-frame clonotypes and omits some of them. The data show roughly 5,900 clones, approximately 86% seen once. The sample consisted of PBMCs. These receptors were taken from a human donor with T large granular lymphocyte leukemia. Some clones in this sample may be carry-over from other donors' samples. Each CDR3 is given without its conserved first and last residue. Fields, in order: J gene, D gene, V gene, CDR3 protein. D genes are given only for firm matches.

J: TRBJ1-1; D: NA; V: TRBV28; CDR3: ASSSPRGGNTEAF
J: TRBJ2-7; D: NA; V: TRBV5-1; CDR3: ASSLAPGVDEQY
J: TRBJ2-5; D: NA; V: TRBV18; CDR3: ASSPLTGGAGETQY
J: TRBJ1-2; D: TRBD1; V: TRBV5-8; CDR3: ASSPKDRGYT
J: TRBJ1-2; D: TRBD1; V: TRBV13; CDR3: ASSLFQGAKGYT
J: TRBJ1-5; D: NA; V: TRBV28; CDR3: ATLAGGTQDGPQH
J: TRBJ1-2; D: NA; V: TRBV6-1; CDR3: ASSEVGQSYGYT
J: TRBJ2-5; D: NA; V: TRBV19; CDR3: ASRTDPGGTQY
J: TRBJ2-2; D: NA; V: TRBV10-2; CDR3: ASSEKGDTGELF
J: TRBJ1-4; D: NA; V: TRBV7-9; CDR3: ASSFRVNEKLF
J: TRBJ2-4; D: NA; V: TRBV7-9; CDR3: ASSSTSSQVFLAKNIQY
J: TRBJ1-2; D: TRBD1; V: TRBV28; CDR3: ASSPTGEDYGYT
J: TRBJ1-3; D: NA; V: TRBV7-9; CDR3: ASSARRGNTIY
J: TRBJ1-1; D: NA; V: TRBV6-5; CDR3: ASRPGTDATEAF
J: TRBJ2-5; D: NA; V: TRBV6-1; CDR3: ASSDERGETQY
J: TRBJ2-5; D: NA; V: TRBV2; CDR3: ATKGTRGQETQY
J: TRBJ2-5; D: TRBD1; V: TRBV27; CDR3: ASSLATGVPETQY
J: TRBJ1-1; D: NA; V: TRBV5-1; CDR3: ASSFRGTQNTEAF
J: TRBJ1-2; D: NA; V: TRBV20-1; CDR3: SAGLHYGYT
J: TRBJ1-2; D: NA; V: TRBV7-2; CDR3: ASSFYSDGGYT
J: TRBJ2-7; D: TRBD1; V: TRBV7-9; CDR3: ASSLVLGQGSYEQY
J: TRBJ2-7; D: TRBD2; V: TRBV7-8; CDR3: ASSFRLAGSYEQY
J: TRBJ2-7; D: NA; V: TRBV29-1; CDR3: SVVLWSYEQY
J: TRBJ1-2; D: NA; V: TRBV4-1; CDR3: ASSPPGGSTNYGYT